A selection of T cell receptor beta chains follows, all from one sample in a study of blood T cell repertoires in COVID-19. TCRdb's copy holds only in-frame clones and misses some; the assay was immunoSEQ multiplex PCR. This table has more than 140,000 clones, roughly 88% appearing once. Sequences were obtained from peripheral blood. The receptors derive from a woman aged 45-60 years in a cohort sampled during active or convalescent COVID-19. CDR3s include the opening cysteine and the closing phenylalanine or tryptophan. A D gene is named only where the DNA matches it firmly. Not all rows give a size; the values are once, few, many and, for expanded clones, a class.

CASSPSGLAGVNEQFF,TGTGCCAGCTCACCTTCGGGACTAGCGGGGGTCAATGAGCAGTTCTTC,TRBJ2-1,NA,TRBD2,TRBV18
CASRPIGANYEQYF,TGTGCCAGCAGGCCGATCGGAGCCAACTACGAGCAGTACTTC,TRBJ2-7,NA,NA,TRBV27
CSASLQRGGSRYEQYF,TGCAGTGCTAGTCTGCAGCGGGGGGGCTCCAGGTACGAGCAGTACTTC,TRBJ2-7,NA,TRBD2,TRBV20-1
CASSSQGTEAFF,TGTGCCAGCAGCTCCCAGGGTACTGAAGCTTTCTTT,TRBJ1-1,NA,NA,TRBV7-3
CASLPGARSYEQYF,TGTGCCAGCCTCCCTGGGGCCCGCTCCTACGAGCAGTACTTC,TRBJ2-7,NA,NA,TRBV28
CASSPSPGEGYEQYF,TGTGCTAGCAGCCCAAGCCCAGGGGAAGGCTACGAGCAGTACTTC,TRBJ2-7,NA,NA,TRBV7-7
CASRAGADTQYF,TGCGCCAGCAGGGCCGGGGCAGATACGCAGTATTTT,TRBJ2-3,NA,NA,TRBV5-1
CASSLRSLAGANNEQFF,TGTGCCAGCAGCTTACGCTCCCTAGCGGGCGCTAACAATGAGCAGTTCTTC,TRBJ2-1,few,TRBD2,TRBV7-2
CASSLTGTGPYNEQFF,TGTGCCAGCAGCTTAACCGGGACAGGCCCCTACAATGAGCAGTTCTTC,TRBJ2-1,once,TRBD1,TRBV7-6
CASSYGGPDNEQFF,TGTGCCAGCAGCTACGGGGGGCCGGACAATGAGCAGTTCTTC,TRBJ2-1,NA,NA,TRBV7-3
CASSLAGGQGNTIYF,TGCGCCAGCAGCTTGGCCGGAGGACAGGGGAACACCATATATTTT,TRBJ1-3,NA,TRBD1,TRBV5-1
CASSLGTGNTEAFF,TGTGCCAGCAGCTTAGGGACAGGGAACACTGAAGCTTTCTTT,TRBJ1-1,NA,TRBD1,TRBV7-8
CASSKAQNNEQFF,TGTGCCAGCAGCAAAGCTCAGAACAATGAGCAGTTCTTC,TRBJ2-1,few,NA,TRBV21-1
CASSQTSGGASYNEQFF,TGCGCCAGCAGCCAGACTAGCGGGGGGGCCTCCTACAATGAGCAGTTCTTC,TRBJ2-1,once,TRBD2,TRBV10-2
CASSQASRQLTDTQYF,TGTGCCAGCAGCCAAGCGTCCCGTCAACTCACAGATACGCAGTATTTT,TRBJ2-3,NA,NA,TRBV4-2
CASSFRLTVYEQYF,TGTGCCAGCAGCTTCAGACTGACAGTTTACGAGCAGTACTTC,TRBJ2-7,NA,NA,TRBV11-2
CARSLGRGAGGPEETQYF,TGCGCCCGCAGCTTGGGCCGGGGAGCGGGGGGGCCTGAGGAGACCCAGTACTTC,TRBJ2-5,NA,TRBD2,TRBV5-1
CASSQVLAGNYEQYF,TGCGCCAGCAGCCAAGTACTAGCGGGGAACTACGAGCAGTACTTC,TRBJ2-7,NA,TRBD2,TRBV4-3
CAWSAGTGYYYEQYF,TGTGCCTGGTCGGCCGGGACAGGGTATTACTACGAGCAGTACTTC,TRBJ2-7,NA,TRBD1,TRBV30
CASYGGGRSNQPQHF,TGTGCCAGCTACGGCGGAGGGCGAAGCAATCAGCCCCAGCATTTT,TRBJ1-5,NA,NA,TRBV19
CASSFGGEGDQPQHF,TGTGCCAGCAGCTTTGGGGGGGAGGGCGACCAGCCCCAGCATTTT,TRBJ1-5,NA,NA,TRBV5-5
CASSQDGLTTDTQYF,TGCGCCAGCAGCCAGGACGGACTTACCACAGATACGCAGTATTTT,TRBJ2-3,NA,NA,TRBV4-1
CASSRTSGVYEQYF,TGTGCCAGCAGCCGAACTAGCGGGGTATACGAGCAGTACTTC,TRBJ2-7,few,TRBD2,TRBV5-6
CASSPTASPSYGYTF,TGTGCCAGCAGCCCGACCGCTAGTCCGTCCTATGGCTACACCTTC,TRBJ1-2,once,NA,TRBV7-2
CASSPGLAKRETQYF,TGTGCCAGCAGCCCCGGACTAGCAAAACGAGAGACCCAGTACTTC,TRBJ2-5,NA,TRBD2,TRBV11-3
CASSHTSGGYSYEQYF,TGTGCCAGCAGTCACACTAGCGGGGGTTACTCCTACGAGCAGTACTTC,TRBJ2-7,once,TRBD2,TRBV6-6
CASSLETGNSPLHF,TGTGCCAGCAGCTTAGAGACTGGGAATTCACCCCTCCACTTT,TRBJ1-6,NA,NA,TRBV7-9
CASSYSDRPNYGYTF,TGTGCCAGCAGTTACTCCGACAGGCCTAACTATGGCTACACCTTC,TRBJ1-2,many,NA,TRBV6-6
CASSESGKGTEAFF,TGTGCCAGCAGTGAATCGGGAAAAGGAACTGAAGCTTTCTTT,TRBJ1-1,NA,NA,TRBV2
CASSLAAGVNTEAFF,TGCGCCAGCAGCTTGGCGGCAGGTGTGAACACTGAAGCTTTCTTT,TRBJ1-1,NA,NA,TRBV5-1
CASSTTPRTGSLYGYTF,TGTGCCAGTAGTACCACACCAAGGACAGGGTCCCTCTATGGCTACACCTTC,TRBJ1-2,once,TRBD1,TRBV19
CAWSSSYNEQFF,TGTGCCTGGTCCAGCTCCTACAATGAGCAGTTCTTC,TRBJ2-1,NA,NA,TRBV30
CASSLASKETQYF,TGTGCCAGCAGTTTGGCCTCCAAAGAGACCCAGTACTTC,TRBJ2-5,NA,NA,TRBV12-3/TRBV12-4
CASTDIPNQPQHF,TGTGCCAGTACGGACATACCCAATCAGCCCCAGCATTTT,TRBJ1-5,NA,NA,TRBV19